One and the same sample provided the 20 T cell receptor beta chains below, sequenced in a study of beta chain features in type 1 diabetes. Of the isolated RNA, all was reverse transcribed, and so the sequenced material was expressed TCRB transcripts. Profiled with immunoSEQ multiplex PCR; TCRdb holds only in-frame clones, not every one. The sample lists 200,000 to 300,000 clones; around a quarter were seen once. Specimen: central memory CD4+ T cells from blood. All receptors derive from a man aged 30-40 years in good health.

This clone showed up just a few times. CDR3 sequence (DNA): TGTGCCAGCAGCCCGCAACTAGCGGGAGGTTATCGGGAGACCCAGTACTTC. Translating gives CASSPQLAGGYRETQYF. The J gene is TRBJ2-5, the V gene TRBV13; 12 bases agree with TRBD2. Germline V gene data show CDR1 as PRHDT and CDR2 as FYEKMQ (reference sequence). The junction had 12 bases not matched to a gene; V was cut back by 5 bases and J by 5 bases. The CDR3 has 17 amino acids.

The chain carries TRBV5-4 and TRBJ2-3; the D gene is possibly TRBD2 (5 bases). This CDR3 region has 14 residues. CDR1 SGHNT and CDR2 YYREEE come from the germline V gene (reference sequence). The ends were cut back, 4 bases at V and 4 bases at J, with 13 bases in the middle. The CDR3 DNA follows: TGTGCCAGCAGCCCTCCTAGCTTGGCAGATACGCAGTATTTT. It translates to CASSPPSLADTQYF.

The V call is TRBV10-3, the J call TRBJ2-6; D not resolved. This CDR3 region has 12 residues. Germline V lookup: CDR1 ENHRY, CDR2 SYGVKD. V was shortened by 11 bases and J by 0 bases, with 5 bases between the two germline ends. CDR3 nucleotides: TGTGCCGCCAACTCTGGGGCCAACGTCCTGACTTTC. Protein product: CAANSGANVLTF.

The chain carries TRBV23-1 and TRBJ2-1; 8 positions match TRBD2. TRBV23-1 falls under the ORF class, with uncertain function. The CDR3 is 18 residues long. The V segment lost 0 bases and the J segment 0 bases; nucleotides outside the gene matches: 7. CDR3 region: CASSQSRLAGSSYNEQFF. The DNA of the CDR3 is TGCGCCAGCAGTCAATCGAGGCTAGCGGGCAGCTCCTACAATGAGCAGTTCTTC.

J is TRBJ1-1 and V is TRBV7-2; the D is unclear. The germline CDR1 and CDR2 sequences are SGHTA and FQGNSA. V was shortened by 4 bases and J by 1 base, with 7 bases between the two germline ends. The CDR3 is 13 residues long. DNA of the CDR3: TGTGCCAGCAGCTGGACGCCGAACACTGAAGCTTTCTTT. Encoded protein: CASSWTPNTEAFF.

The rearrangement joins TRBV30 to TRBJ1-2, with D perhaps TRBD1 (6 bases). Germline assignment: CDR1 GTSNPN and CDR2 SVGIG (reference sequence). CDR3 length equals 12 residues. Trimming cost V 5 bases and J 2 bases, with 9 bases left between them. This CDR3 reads CAWETGNYGYTF. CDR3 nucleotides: TGTGCCTGGGAGACAGGAAACTATGGCTACACCTTC.

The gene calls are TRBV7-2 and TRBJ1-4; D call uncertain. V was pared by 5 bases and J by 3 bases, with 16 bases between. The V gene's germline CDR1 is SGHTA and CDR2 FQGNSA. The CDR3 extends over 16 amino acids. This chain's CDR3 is CASSLNPHGANEKLFF. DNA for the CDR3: TGTGCCAGCAGCCTAAACCCACACGGAGCTAATGAAAAACTGTTTTTT. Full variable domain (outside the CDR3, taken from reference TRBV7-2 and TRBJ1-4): GAGVSQSPSNKVTEKGKDVELRCDPISGHTALYWYRQSLGQGLEFLIYFQGNSAPDKSGLPSDRFSAERTGGSVSTLTIQRTQQEDSAVYLCASSLNPHGANEKLFFGSGTQLSVL.

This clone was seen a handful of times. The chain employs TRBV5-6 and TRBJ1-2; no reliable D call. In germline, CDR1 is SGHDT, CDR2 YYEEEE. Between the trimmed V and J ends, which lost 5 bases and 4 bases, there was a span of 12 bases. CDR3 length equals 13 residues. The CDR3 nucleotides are TGTGCCAGCAGTCCTTGGGCTGGCTATGGCTACACCTTC. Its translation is CASSPWAGYGYTF.

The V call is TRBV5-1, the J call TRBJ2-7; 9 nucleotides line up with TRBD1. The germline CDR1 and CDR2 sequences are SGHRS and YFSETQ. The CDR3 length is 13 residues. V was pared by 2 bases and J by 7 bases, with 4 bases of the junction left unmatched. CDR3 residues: CASSFGQGLEQYF. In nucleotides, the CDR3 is TGCGCCAGCAGCTTTGGACAGGGGCTAGAGCAGTACTTC.

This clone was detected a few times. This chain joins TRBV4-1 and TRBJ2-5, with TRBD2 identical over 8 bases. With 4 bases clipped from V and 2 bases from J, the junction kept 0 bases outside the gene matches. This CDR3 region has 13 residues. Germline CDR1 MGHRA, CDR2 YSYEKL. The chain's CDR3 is CASSRGGQETQYF. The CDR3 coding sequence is TGCGCCAGCAGCCGCGGGGGGCAAGAGACCCAGTACTTC.

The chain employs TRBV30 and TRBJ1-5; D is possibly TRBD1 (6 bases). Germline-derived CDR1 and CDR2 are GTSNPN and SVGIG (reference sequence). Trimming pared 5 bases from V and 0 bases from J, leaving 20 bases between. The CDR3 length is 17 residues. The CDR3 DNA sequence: TGTGCCTGGGGGGGGACACCAGCATCACATAGCAATCAGCCCCAGCATTTT. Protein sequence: CAWGGTPASHSNQPQHF.

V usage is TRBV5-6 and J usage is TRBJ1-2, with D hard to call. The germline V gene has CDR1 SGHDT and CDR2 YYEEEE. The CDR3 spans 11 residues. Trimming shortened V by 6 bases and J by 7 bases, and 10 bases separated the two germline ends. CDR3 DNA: TGTGCCAGCACCAGTCGGGGTGGCTACACCTTC. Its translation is CASTSRGGYTF.

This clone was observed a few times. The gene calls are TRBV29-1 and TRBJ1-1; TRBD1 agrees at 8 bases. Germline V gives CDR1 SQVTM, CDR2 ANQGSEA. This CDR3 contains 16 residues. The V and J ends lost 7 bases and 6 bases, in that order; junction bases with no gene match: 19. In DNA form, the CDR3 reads TGCAGCGCCCGAAGACAGGGGCTGGGGTTTGACGCTGAAGCTTTCTTT. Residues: CSARRQGLGFDAEAFF.

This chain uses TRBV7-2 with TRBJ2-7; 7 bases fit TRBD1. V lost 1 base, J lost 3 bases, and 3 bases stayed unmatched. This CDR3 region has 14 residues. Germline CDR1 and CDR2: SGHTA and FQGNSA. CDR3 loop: CASSLEGALYEQYF. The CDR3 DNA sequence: TGTGCCAGCAGCTTAGAGGGGGCCCTCTACGAGCAGTACTTC.

The CDR3 DNA follows: TGTGCCAGCAGATATAGCGGAGGTAGCAATCAGCCCCAGCATTTT. Translated: CASRYSGGSNQPQHF. The rearrangement joins TRBV27 to TRBJ1-5; D uncertain. CDR1 and CDR2 (germline): MNHEY, SMNVEV (reference sequence). Trimming removed 6 bases from V and 0 bases from J, with 12 bases in between. This CDR3 is built from 15 residues.

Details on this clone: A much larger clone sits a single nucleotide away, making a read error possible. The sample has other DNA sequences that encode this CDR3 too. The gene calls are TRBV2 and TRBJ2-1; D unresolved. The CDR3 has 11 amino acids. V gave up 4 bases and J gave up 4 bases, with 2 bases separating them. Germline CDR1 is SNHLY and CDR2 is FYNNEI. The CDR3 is CASSGYNEQFF. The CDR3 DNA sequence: TGTGCCAGCAGTGGTTACAATGAGCAGTTCTTC.

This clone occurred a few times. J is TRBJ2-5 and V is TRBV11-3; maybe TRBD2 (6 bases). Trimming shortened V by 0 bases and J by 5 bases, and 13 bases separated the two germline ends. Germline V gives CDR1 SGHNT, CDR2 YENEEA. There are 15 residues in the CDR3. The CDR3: CASSLDRGSGETQYF. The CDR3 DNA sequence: TGTGCCAGCAGCTTAGATCGCGGCAGCGGGGAGACCCAGTACTTC.

CDR3 sequence (DNA): TGCGCCAGTGATCTAGGTGCAGGGAACGGCTACACCTTC. This gives the protein CASDLGAGNGYTF. The V call is TRBV5-1, the J call TRBJ1-2, with D possibly TRBD1 on 5 matching bases. The CDR3 sequence is 13 residues long. V was trimmed by 8 bases and J by 8 bases, leaving 19 bases between them. Germline assignment: CDR1 SGHRS and CDR2 YFSETQ. Full variable domain (missing parts from reference TRBV5-1 and TRBJ1-2): KAGVTQTPRYLIKTRGQQVTLSCSPISGHRSVSWYQQTPGQGLQFLFEYFSETQRNKGNFPGRFSGRQFSNSRSEMNVSTLELGDSALYLCASDLGAGNGYTFGSGTRLTVV.

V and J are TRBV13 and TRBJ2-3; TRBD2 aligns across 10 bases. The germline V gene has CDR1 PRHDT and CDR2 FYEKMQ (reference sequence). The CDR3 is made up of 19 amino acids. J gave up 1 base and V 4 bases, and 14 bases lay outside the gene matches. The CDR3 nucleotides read TGTGCCAGCAGCTCCGGGACTAGCGACATCAAACGGGGCACAGATACGCAGTATTTT. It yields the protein CASSSGTSDIKRGTDTQYF.

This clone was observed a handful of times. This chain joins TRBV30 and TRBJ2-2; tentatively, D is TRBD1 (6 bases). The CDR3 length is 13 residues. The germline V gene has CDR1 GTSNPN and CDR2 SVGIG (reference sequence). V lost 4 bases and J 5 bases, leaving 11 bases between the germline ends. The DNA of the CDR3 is TGTGCCTGGAAGAGAGGGGGAACCGGGGAGCTGTTTTTT. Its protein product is CAWKRGGTGELFF. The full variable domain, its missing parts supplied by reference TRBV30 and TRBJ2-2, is SQTIHQWPATLVQPVGSPLSLECTVEGTSNPNLYWYRQAAGRGLQLLFYSVGIGQISSEVPQNLSASRPQDRQFILSSKKLLLSDSGFYLCAWKRGGTGELFFGEGSRLTVL.